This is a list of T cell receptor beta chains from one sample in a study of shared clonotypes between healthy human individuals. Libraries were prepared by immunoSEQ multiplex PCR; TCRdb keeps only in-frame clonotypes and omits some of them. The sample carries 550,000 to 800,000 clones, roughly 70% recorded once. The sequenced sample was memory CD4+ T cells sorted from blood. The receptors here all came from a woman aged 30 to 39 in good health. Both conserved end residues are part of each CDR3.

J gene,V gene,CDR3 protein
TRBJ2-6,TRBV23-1,CASDVGGVSGANVLTF
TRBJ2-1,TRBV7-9,CASRNTSGIREQFF
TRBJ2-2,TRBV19,CASSTYGHLAGDTGELFF
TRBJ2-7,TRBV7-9,CASSLLDGEVEQYF
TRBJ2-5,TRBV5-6,CASSLEGRGQETQYF
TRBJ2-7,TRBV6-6,CASSYDRGGHEQYF
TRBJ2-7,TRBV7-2,CASSLGGGRAYEQYF
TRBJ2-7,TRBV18,CASSLALHYEQYF
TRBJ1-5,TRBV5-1,CASSLVREGSNQPQHF
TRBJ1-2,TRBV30,CAWSVRGRGYTF
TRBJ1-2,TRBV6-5,CASRRGQNDYGYTF
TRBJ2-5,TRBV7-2,CASSLQSSGQGTQYF
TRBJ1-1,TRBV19,CASSTPRNTEAFF
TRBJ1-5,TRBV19,CASKLGTGDQPQHF
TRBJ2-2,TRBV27,CASSLSPPAAAGNTGELFF
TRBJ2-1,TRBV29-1,CSDGRFSSNEQFF
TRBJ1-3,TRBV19,CASTPRQAGNTIYF
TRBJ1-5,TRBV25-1,CASSSGGTGRQPQHF
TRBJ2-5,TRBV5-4,CASSFRDNQETQYF
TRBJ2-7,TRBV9,CASGQGDSRPEQYF
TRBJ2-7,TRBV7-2,CASSVGGYEQYF
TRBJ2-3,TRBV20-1,CSAGRDTQYF
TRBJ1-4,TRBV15,CATSSFGTGGEKLFF